This TCR beta chain comes out of a study of T cells expressing NK-cell markers. Study details: Investigators obtained TCR beta repertoires from sorted CD3+CD56+NKG2C+, CD3+CD56+NKG2C- and CD3+CD56-NKG2C+ T cells. The study's findings and limits: Five or six donors showed dominant NKG2C+ clonotypes comprising about 1.0-8% of their CD8+ T cells. The CD3+CD56-NKG2C+ fraction of several donors was also led by these clonotypes.

Notes on this clonotype: The antigen is unknown.

For TCR beta, cDNA was produced by 5'RACE template switching with UMIs. TCRdb reprocessed the 5' RACE reads; each CDR3 protein has one entry and no DNA is given. The sample holds 300,000 to 500,000 distinct CDR3 sequences. Germline V gene data show CDR1 as WSHSY and CDR2 as SAAADI. CDR3 length: 13 amino acids. The chain joins TRBV10-2 to TRBJ2-7; absent DNA, TCRdb's TRBD2 call cannot be checked. Sequencing was performed on blood T cells: a sorted CD56 or NKG2C T cell subset, CD4+ or CD8+ T cells, or bulk PBMC T cells (not recorded which). This clonotype was obtained from a woman aged 50 to 60 in good health. CDR3 region: CATGTSVLYEQYF.